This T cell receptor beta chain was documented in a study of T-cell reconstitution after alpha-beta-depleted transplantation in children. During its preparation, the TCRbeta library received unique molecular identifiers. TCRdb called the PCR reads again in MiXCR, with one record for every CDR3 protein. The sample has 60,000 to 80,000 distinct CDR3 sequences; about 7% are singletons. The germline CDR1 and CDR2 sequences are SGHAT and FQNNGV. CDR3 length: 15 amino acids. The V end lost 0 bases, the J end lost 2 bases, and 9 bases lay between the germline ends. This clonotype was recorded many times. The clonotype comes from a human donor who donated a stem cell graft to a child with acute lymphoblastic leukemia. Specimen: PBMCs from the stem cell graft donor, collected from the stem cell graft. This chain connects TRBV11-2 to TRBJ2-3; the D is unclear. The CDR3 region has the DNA TGTGCCAGCAGCTTAGATCATGGAAACACAGATACGCAGTATTTT. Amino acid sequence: CASSLDHGNTDTQYF.